This paragraph covers one T cell receptor (beta chain) sequence. The data belong to a study of blood T cell repertoires in COVID-19. On the study more broadly: The analysed material was cDNA or gDNA that came from T cells, B-cell-depleted T cells, or PBMCs.

This CDR3 is 13 amino acids long. Trimming removed 7 bases at V and 3 bases at J, with 9 bases between. In the authors' workflow: The assay estimated nucleated cells by amplifying reference gene primers. The assay was immunoSEQ multiplex PCR, and TCRdb's table has in-frame clones only and misses some. That table gives V, J and clone size, and the DNA gave D and trimming. The data contain 99,000 or so clones, around 74% of them singletons. This chain links TRBV12-3 or TRBV12-4 with TRBJ2-2; TRBD2 might be the D (6 bases). The sample consisted of peripheral blood. This sequence originates from a woman in her 70s with acute or convalescent COVID-19. The CDR3 nucleotides are TGTGCCAGCAACCGGGACTACACCGGGGAGCTGTTTTTT. This translates into CASNRDYTGELFF.